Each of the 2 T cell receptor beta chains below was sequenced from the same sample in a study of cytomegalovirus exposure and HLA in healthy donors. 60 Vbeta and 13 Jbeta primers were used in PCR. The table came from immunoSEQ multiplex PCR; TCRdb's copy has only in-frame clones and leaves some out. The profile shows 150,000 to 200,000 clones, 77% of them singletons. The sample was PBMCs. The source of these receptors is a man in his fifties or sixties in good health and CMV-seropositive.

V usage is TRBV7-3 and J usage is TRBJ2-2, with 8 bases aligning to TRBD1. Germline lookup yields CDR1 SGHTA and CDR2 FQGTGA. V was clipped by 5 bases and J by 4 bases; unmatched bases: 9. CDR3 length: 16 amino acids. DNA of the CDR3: TGTGCCAGCAGCCAGACTGGACAGGGTGGCACCGGGGAGCTGTTTTTT. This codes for CASSQTGQGGTGELFF.

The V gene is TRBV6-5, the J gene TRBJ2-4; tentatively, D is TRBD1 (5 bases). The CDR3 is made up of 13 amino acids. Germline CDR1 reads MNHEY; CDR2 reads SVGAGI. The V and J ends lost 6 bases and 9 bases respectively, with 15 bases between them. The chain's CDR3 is CASRNTGGAIQYF. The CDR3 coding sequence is TGTGCCAGCAGAAACACAGGTGGGGCCATTCAGTACTTC.